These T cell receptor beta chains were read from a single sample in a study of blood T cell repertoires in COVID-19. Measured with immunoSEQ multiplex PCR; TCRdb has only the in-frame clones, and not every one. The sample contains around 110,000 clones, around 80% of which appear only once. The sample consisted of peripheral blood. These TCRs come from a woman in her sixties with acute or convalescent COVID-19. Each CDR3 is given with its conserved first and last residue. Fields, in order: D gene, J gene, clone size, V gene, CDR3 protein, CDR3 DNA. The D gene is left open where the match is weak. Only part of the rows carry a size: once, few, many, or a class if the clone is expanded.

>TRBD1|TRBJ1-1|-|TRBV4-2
CASSQGDRNTEAFF
TGTGCCAGCAGCCAAGGGGACAGGAACACTGAAGCTTTCTTT
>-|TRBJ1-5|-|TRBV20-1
CSASRGGGSNQPQHF
TGCAGTGCTAGTCGAGGGGGGGGAAGCAATCAGCCCCAGCATTTT
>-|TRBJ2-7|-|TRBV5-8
CASSWGQNYEQYF
TGTGCCAGCAGCTGGGGACAAAACTACGAGCAGTACTTC
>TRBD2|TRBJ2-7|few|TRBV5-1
CASSYSGGYSYEQYF
TGCGCCAGCAGCTATAGCGGGGGCTACTCCTACGAGCAGTACTTC
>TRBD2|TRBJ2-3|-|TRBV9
CASSTRTSGTDTQYF
TGTGCCAGCAGCACCCGGACTAGCGGCACAGATACGCAGTATTTT
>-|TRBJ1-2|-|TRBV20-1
CSASIPGFLGYTF
TGCAGTGCTAGTATACCGGGATTCTTGGGCTACACCTTC
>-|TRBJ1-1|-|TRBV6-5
CASTTLGGARTEAFF
TGTGCCAGCACCACTTTGGGTGGGGCAAGGACTGAAGCTTTCTTT
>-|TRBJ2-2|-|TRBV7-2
CASSSNPIGGELFF
TGTGCCAGCAGCTCAAATCCTATCGGCGGGGAGCTGTTTTTT
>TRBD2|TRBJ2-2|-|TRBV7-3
CASSLLPPVLAGVETGELFF
TGTGCCAGCAGCTTACTCCCCCCAGTCCTAGCGGGTGTCGAAACCGGGGAGCTGTTTTTT
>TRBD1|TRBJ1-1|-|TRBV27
CASSITPGGTEAFF
TGTGCCAGCAGTATCACCCCAGGGGGCACTGAAGCTTTCTTT
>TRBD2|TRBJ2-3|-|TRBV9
CASSVATTSGGSTDTQYF
TGTGCCAGCAGCGTAGCTACGACTAGCGGGGGGAGCACAGATACGCAGTATTTT
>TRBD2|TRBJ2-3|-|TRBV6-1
CASSAGLAGVDRRDTQYF
TGTGCCAGCAGTGCAGGACTAGCGGGGGTAGATCGGCGTGATACGCAGTATTTT
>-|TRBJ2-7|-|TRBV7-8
CASSSTGFSYEQYF
TGTGCCAGCAGCTCTACAGGGTTCTCCTACGAGCAGTACTTC
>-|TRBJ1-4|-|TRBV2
CASSEVVPGEKLFF
TGTGCCAGCAGTGAGGTGGTGCCGGGGGAAAAACTGTTTTTT
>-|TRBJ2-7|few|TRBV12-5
CASEGVVRDEQYF
TGTGCTAGTGAGGGGGTGGTGAGGGACGAGCAGTACTTC
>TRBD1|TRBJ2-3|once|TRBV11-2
CASSLEGTGGLTQYF
TGTGCCAGCAGCTTGGAAGGGACAGGGGGCTTGACGCAGTATTTT
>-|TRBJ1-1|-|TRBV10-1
CASRAGINTEAFF
TGCGCCAGCAGGGCCGGGATTAACACTGAAGCTTTCTTT
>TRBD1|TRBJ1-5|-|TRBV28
CASSSRTGRGNQPQHF
TGTGCCAGCAGTTCACGGACAGGGAGGGGCAATCAGCCCCAGCATTTT
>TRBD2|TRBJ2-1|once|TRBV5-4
CASTWGGGKGTNEQFF
TGTGCCAGCACCTGGGGGGGTGGCAAGGGCACCAATGAGCAGTTCTTC
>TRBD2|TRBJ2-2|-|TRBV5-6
CASTASGRNTGELFF
TGTGCCAGCACGGCTAGCGGGAGAAACACCGGGGAGCTGTTTTTT
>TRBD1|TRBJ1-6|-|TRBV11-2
CASSSDREGSPLHF
TGTGCCAGCAGCTCGGACAGGGAGGGTTCACCCCTCCACTTT
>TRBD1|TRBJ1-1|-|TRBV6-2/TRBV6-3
CASSMTGFDTEAFF
TGTGCCAGCAGTATGACAGGGTTCGACACTGAAGCTTTCTTT
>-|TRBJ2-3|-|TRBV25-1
CASSELGGTTDTQYF
TGTGCCAGCAGTGAATTGGGCGGGACCACAGATACGCAGTATTTT
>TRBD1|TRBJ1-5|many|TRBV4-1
CASSQGWLPGTGAQPQHF
TGCGCCAGCAGCCAGGGGTGGCTTCCGGGGACAGGGGCCCAGCCCCAGCATTTT
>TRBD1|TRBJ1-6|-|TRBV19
CASKQGRYSPLHF
TGTGCCAGTAAACAGGGGCGGTATTCACCCCTCCACTTT
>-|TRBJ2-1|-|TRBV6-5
CASSMSNEQFF
TGTGCCAGCAGTATGAGCAATGAGCAGTTCTTC
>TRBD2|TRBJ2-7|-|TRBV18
CASSPTSGSSYEQYF
TGTGCCAGCTCACCGACTAGCGGGAGCTCCTACGAGCAGTACTTC
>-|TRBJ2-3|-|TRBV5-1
CASSLRGVGTDTQYF
TGCGCCAGCAGCTTGCGCGGGGTGGGCACAGATACGCAGTATTTT